The 32 T cell receptor beta chains below were found in one sample sequenced in a study of blood T cell repertoires in COVID-19. Profiled with immunoSEQ multiplex PCR; TCRdb holds only in-frame clones, not every one. Altogether almost 200,000 clones are present, around 85% being singletons, with the ten largest covering under 0.95%. Sequencing was performed on peripheral blood. These receptor sequences come from a man in his sixties with COVID-19, enrolled during active disease.

This chain joins TRBV29-1 and TRBJ1-5; a possible D gene is TRBD1 (6 bases). The CDR3 totals 13 residues. The V gene lost 6 bases and the J gene lost 3 bases, with 12 bases spanning the gap. Germline-derived CDR1 and CDR2 are SQVTM and ANQGSEA. CDR3 sequence: CSVGDTLNQPQHF. CDR3 nucleotides: TGCAGCGTCGGGGACACTCTCAATCAGCCCCAGCATTTT.

Written as DNA, the CDR3 is TGTGCCAGCAGCTTATCGGGACAGGGGAACGAGCAGTACTTC. Encoded protein: CASSLSGQGNEQYF. This chain connects TRBV7-9 to TRBJ2-7, with 10 bases matching TRBD1. CDR3 length: 14 amino acids. Trimming at V came to 2 bases and at J to 5 bases, leaving 3 bases not matched to a gene. Germline assignment: CDR1 SEHNR and CDR2 FQNEAQ (reference sequence).

The J gene is TRBJ1-2, the V gene TRBV5-4; no firm D call. The length of the CDR3 is 14 residues. Trimming took 7 bases from V and 4 from J, leaving 17 bases between them. Germline V gives CDR1 SGHNT, CDR2 YYREEE (reference sequence). The DNA of the CDR3 is TGTGCCAGCGGGGAGGGCAGTCTCAGCTATGGCTACACCTTC. It yields the protein CASGEGSLSYGYTF.

V gene TRBV3-1 (or the pseudogene TRBV3-2) combines with J gene TRBJ1-1; 7 nucleotides align to TRBD1. V lost 1 base to trimming and J lost 7 bases; unmatched junction nucleotides: 3. CDR3 length equals 13 residues. Per the germline V gene, CDR1 is LGHDT and CDR2 is YNNKEL (reference sequence). The CDR3 sequence: CASSQGGQSEAFF. The CDR3 nucleotides read TGTGCCAGCAGCCAAGGGGGACAGAGTGAAGCTTTCTTT.

The CDR3 is CASSPGGGAGDEQFF. In nucleotides, the CDR3 is TGTGCCAGCAGCCCGGGGGGCGGGGCGGGGGATGAGCAGTTCTTC. The V and J genes are TRBV3-1 (or the pseudogene TRBV3-2) and TRBJ2-1, with a possible D match to TRBD2 (7 bases). The V gene's germline CDR1 is LGHDT and CDR2 YNNKEL (reference sequence). V was clipped by 4 bases and J by 8 bases, with 18 bases between them. This CDR3 is built from 15 residues.

V is TRBV6-5 and J is TRBJ1-1, with 8 bases identical to TRBD1. Germline V lookup: CDR1 MNHEY, CDR2 SVGAGI. V shed 7 bases, J shed 0 bases, and the junction held 4 bases outside the gene matches. The CDR3 sequence is 14 residues long. CDR3 residues: CASKLDRVNTEAFF. DNA of the CDR3: TGTGCCAGCAAGCTGGACAGGGTGAACACTGAAGCTTTCTTT.

V gene TRBV2 combines with J gene TRBJ1-2; D unresolved. The CDR3 has 12 residues. Germline CDR1 SNHLY, CDR2 FYNNEI. V was pared by 5 bases and J by 4 bases, with 8 bases between. CDR3 loop: CASSPDIYGYTF. Here the CDR3 DNA reads TGTGCCAGCAGTCCAGATATCTATGGCTACACCTTC.

V gene TRBV3-1 (or the pseudogene TRBV3-2) combines with J gene TRBJ1-6, with D unclear. With 5 bases removed from V and 11 bases from J, the gap between germline ends came to 16 bases. The CDR3 covers 14 residues. Per germline, CDR1 LGHDT and CDR2 YNNKEL (reference sequence). This CDR3 is CASSKGLNLTPLHF. The CDR3 DNA is TGTGCCAGCAGCAAAGGACTCAACCTCACACCCCTCCACTTT.

This chain joins TRBV5-6 and TRBJ1-5; no clear D gene. The CDR3 is 14 residues long. V lost 4 bases and J 2 bases, leaving 10 bases between the germline ends. CDR1 and CDR2 from the germline V gene are SGHDT and YYEEEE. The CDR3 sequence: CASSLGLGNQPQHF. DNA for the CDR3: TGTGCCAGCAGCCTCGGACTGGGCAATCAGCCCCAGCATTTT.

This chain connects TRBV10-3 to TRBJ1-6, with 9 bases that match TRBD1. The CDR3 consists of 15 residues. Germline-derived CDR1 and CDR2 are ENHRY and SYGVKD. With 6 bases clipped from V and 7 bases from J, the junction kept 7 bases outside the gene matches. The CDR3 here is CAIRLSGTGNSPLHF. The CDR3 region has the DNA TGTGCCATCAGATTGTCCGGGACAGGGAATTCACCCCTCCACTTT.

The CDR3 region has the DNA TGTGCCAGCAGCCGGACGGTCACTAGCGGCCGGAACAATGAGCAGTTCTTC. Protein: CASSRTVTSGRNNEQFF. The rearrangement joins TRBV6-2 or TRBV6-3 to TRBJ2-1; 8 bases align to TRBD2. This CDR3 is 17 amino acids long. V dropped 6 bases and J dropped 5; count of bases not matched to a gene: 15. Looked up from germline, CDR1 is MNHEY and CDR2 is SVGEGT.

The chain joins TRBV18 to TRBJ1-1; 7 nucleotides match TRBD1. J was trimmed by 9 bases and V by 2 bases; bases with no gene match: 9. The CDR3 sequence is 14 residues long. The germline V gene encodes CDR1 KGHSH and CDR2 LQKENI. CDR3 in DNA: TGTGCCAGCTCACCATATAGGGACAGCCAACAAGCTTTCTTT. Protein product: CASSPYRDSQQAFF.

The rearrangement joins TRBV7-9 to TRBJ1-1, with 9 positions matching TRBD1. Germline V CDR1 and CDR2: SEHNR, FQNEAQ (reference sequence). The CDR3 extends over 16 amino acids. The V and J ends lost 7 bases and 0 bases, in that order; junction bases with no gene match: 9. CDR3 sequence (DNA): TGTGCCAGCACCCGAGGGACAGGGAAGATGAACACTGAAGCTTTCTTT. Translating gives CASTRGTGKMNTEAFF.

This rearrangement joins TRBV28 to TRBJ2-2; D not resolved. The ends were cut back, 6 bases at V and 4 bases at J, with 6 bases in the middle. Germline loops: CDR1 MDHEN, CDR2 SYDVKM. The CDR3 is 12 residues long. CDR3 amino acids: CASSSSTGELFF. DNA for the CDR3: TGTGCCAGCAGCTCTAGCACCGGGGAGCTGTTTTTT. The full variable domain, rest sourced from reference TRBV28 and TRBJ2-2, is DVKVTQSSRYLVKRTGEKVFLECVQDMDHENMFWYRQDPGLGLRLIYFSYDVKMKEKGDIPEGYSVSREKKERFSLILESASTNQTSMYLCASSSSTGELFFGEGSRLTVL.

The chain combines TRBV19 with TRBJ1-2, with 9 nucleotides matching TRBD1. Germline trimming cut 3 bases from V and 6 bases from J; bases unmatched to any gene: 2. There are 13 residues in the CDR3. Per the germline V gene, CDR1 is LNHDA and CDR2 is SQIVND (reference sequence). CDR3 amino acids: CASSINRGHGYTF. The CDR3 DNA sequence: TGTGCCAGTAGTATTAACAGGGGGCATGGCTACACCTTC. Full variable domain (missing parts from reference TRBV19 and TRBJ1-2): DGGITQSPKYLFRKEGQNVTLSCEQNLNHDAMYWYRQDPGQGLRLIYYSQIVNDFQKGDIAEGYSVSREKKESFPLTVTSAQKNPTAFYLCASSINRGHGYTFGSGTRLTVV.

The CDR3 sequence is CSVRLAEGAGELFF. In DNA, the CDR3 is TGCAGCGTTCGACTAGCGGAAGGTGCCGGGGAGCTGTTTTTT. The chain couples TRBV29-1 to TRBJ2-2; 9 bases map to TRBD2. In germline, CDR1 is SQVTM, CDR2 ANQGSEA. The CDR3 extends over 14 amino acids. Unmatched junction bases numbered 7, after V lost 5 bases and J lost 6 bases.

This sequence joins TRBV25-1 and TRBJ1-6; 7 positions match TRBD1. CDR1 and CDR2 (germline): MGHDK, SYGVNS. The CDR3 covers 15 residues. V shed 4 bases, J shed 5 bases, and the junction held 5 bases outside the gene matches. Here the CDR3 DNA reads TGTGCCAGCAGTGCATTAACAGGGGATAATTCACCCCTCCACTTT. It yields the protein CASSALTGDNSPLHF.

The chain couples TRBV4-1 to TRBJ2-7; D might be TRBD2 (6 bases). The germline V gene encodes CDR1 MGHRA and CDR2 YSYEKL. The CDR3 spans 14 residues. The V and J ends lost 3 bases and 0 bases respectively, with 9 bases between them. CDR3 region: CASSHGGSSYEQYF. CDR3 nucleotide sequence: TGCGCCAGCAGCCATGGAGGGTCCTCCTACGAGCAGTACTTC.

The chain joins TRBV3-1 (or the pseudogene TRBV3-2) to TRBJ1-5; weak D call: TRBD1 (5 bases). Trimming removed 0 bases from V and 2 bases from J, with 8 bases in between. Germline V gives CDR1 LGHDT, CDR2 YNNKEL (reference sequence). The CDR3 contains 15 residues. The CDR3 region is CASSQEGEGNQPQHF. CDR3 DNA sequence: TGTGCCAGCAGCCAAGAGGGGGAGGGCAATCAGCCCCAGCATTTT.

V usage is TRBV2 and J usage is TRBJ1-6; the D gene is possibly TRBD1 (5 bases). CDR1 and CDR2 (germline): SNHLY, FYNNEI. With 3 bases removed from V and 5 bases from J, the gap between germline ends came to 14 bases. This CDR3 spans 16 amino acids. CDR3 coding DNA: TGTGCCAGCAGTGAGATGGGGCCGGTTAATAATTCACCCCTCCACTTT. Its translation is CASSEMGPVNNSPLHF. Full variable domain (missing parts from reference TRBV2 and TRBJ1-6): EPEVTQTPSHQVTQMGQEVILRCVPISNHLYFYWYRQILGQKVEFLVSFYNNEISEKSEIFDDQFSVERPDGSNFTLKIRSTKLEDSAMYFCASSEMGPVNNSPLHFGNGTRLTVT.

This clone is a singleton in its sample. The chain combines TRBV5-1 with TRBJ2-5; D is possibly TRBD1 (7 bases). Per the germline V gene, CDR1 is SGHRS and CDR2 is YFSETQ. CDR3 length equals 15 residues. Trimming pared 7 bases from V and 4 bases from J, leaving 20 bases between. CDR3 in amino acids: CASGMMTGRGETQYF. As DNA, the CDR3 is TGCGCCAGCGGGATGATGACAGGGCGGGGAGAGACCCAGTACTTC. Complete variable domain (other parts from reference TRBV5-1 and TRBJ2-5): KAGVTQTPRYLIKTRGQQVTLSCSPISGHRSVSWYQQTPGQGLQFLFEYFSETQRNKGNFPGRFSGRQFSNSRSEMNVSTLELGDSALYLCASGMMTGRGETQYFGPGTRLLVL.

The chain is built from TRBV5-6 and TRBJ2-3, with D possibly TRBD1 on 6 matching bases. The germline gives CDR1 SGHDT, CDR2 YYEEEE. V lost 0 bases, J lost 3 bases, and 11 bases lay in between. The CDR3 sequence is 15 residues long. CDR3 residues: CASSLGGRRTDTQYF. CDR3 nucleotides: TGTGCCAGCAGCTTGGGGGGGCGTAGGACAGATACGCAGTATTTT.

This clone was seen just once. The CDR3 spells CASSDRAFTGELFF. CDR3 DNA: TGTGCCAGTAGTGACAGGGCCTTCACCGGGGAGCTGTTTTTT. The V call is TRBV19, the J call TRBJ2-2; the match to TRBD1 covers 7 bases. This CDR3 comprises 14 residues. The V and J ends lost 5 bases and 4 bases, in that order; junction bases with no gene match: 4. CDR1 is LNHDA, CDR2 SQIVND, per germline (reference sequence).

J is TRBJ1-5 and V is TRBV4-1; the match to TRBD1 covers 7 bases. Looked up from germline, CDR1 is MGHRA and CDR2 is YSYEKL. J was trimmed by 2 bases and V by 2 bases; bases with no gene match: 12. This CDR3 has 18 amino acids. In nucleotides, the CDR3 is TGCGCCAGCAGCCAAACATTGACAGGGCCTCTGGGCAATCAGCCCCAGCATTTT. Its translation is CASSQTLTGPLGNQPQHF.

This clone was counted once. The J gene is TRBJ1-4, the V gene TRBV4-3; 9 nucleotides align to TRBD1. The CDR3 spans 13 residues. Per germline, CDR1 LGHNA and CDR2 YSLEER. Germline trimming cut 5 bases from V and 8 bases from J; bases unmatched to any gene: 3. CDR3 sequence reads: CASSGQGREKLFF. The CDR3 bases are TGCGCCAGCAGCGGACAGGGGCGGGAAAAACTGTTTTTT.

V gene TRBV30 combines with J gene TRBJ1-2, with D uncertain. CDR3 length: 13 residues. Germline loops: CDR1 GTSNPN, CDR2 SVGIG (reference sequence). V lost 0 bases, J lost 4 bases, and 9 bases lay in between. The CDR3 DNA sequence: TGTGCCTGGAGTGTTAACTTGCTCTATGGCTACACCTTC. As protein: CAWSVNLLYGYTF. The whole variable domain, remainder taken from reference TRBV30 and TRBJ1-2, is SQTIHQWPATLVQPVGSPLSLECTVEGTSNPNLYWYRQAAGRGLQLLFYSVGIGQISSEVPQNLSASRPQDRQFILSSKKLLLSDSGFYLCAWSVNLLYGYTFGSGTRLTVV.

The genes are TRBV5-5 and TRBJ2-3; TRBD2 matches at 12 bases. Per germline, CDR1 SGHKS and CDR2 YYEKEE (reference sequence). The CDR3 is 16 residues long. Unmatched junction bases numbered 7, after V lost 4 bases and J lost 4 bases. The CDR3: CASSRGLAGFADTQYF. The DNA of the CDR3 is TGTGCCAGCAGCCGGGGACTAGCGGGTTTCGCAGATACGCAGTATTTT.

The J gene is TRBJ1-1, the V gene TRBV6-5, with unresolved D. Germline V gives CDR1 MNHEY, CDR2 SVGAGI. The CDR3 loop spans 14 amino acids. V was shortened by 6 bases and J by 1 base, with 12 bases between the two germline ends. The chain's CDR3 is CASSRPAGNTEAFF. DNA for the CDR3: TGTGCCAGCAGCCGCCCCGCGGGGAACACTGAAGCTTTCTTT.

This clone was found a few times. The chain has TRBV6-5 and TRBJ1-1; 8 bases fit TRBD1. CDR1 is MNHEY, CDR2 SVGAGI, per germline. CDR3 length equals 13 residues. The V gene end was trimmed by 0 bases and the J gene end by 6 bases; junction bases not matched to a gene: 0. This CDR3 reads CASSYSTGAEAFF. The CDR3 DNA follows: TGTGCCAGCAGTTACTCGACAGGGGCTGAAGCTTTCTTT.

J is TRBJ1-4 and V is TRBV3-1 (or the pseudogene TRBV3-2); D uncertain. V was pared by 4 bases and J by 14 bases, with 17 bases between. CDR3 length: 13 residues. CDR1 and CDR2 from the germline V gene are LGHDT and YNNKEL (reference sequence). CDR3 sequence reads: CASSLGSSGGLFF. The CDR3 DNA is TGTGCCAGCAGCCTCGGGTCCTCCGGAGGGCTGTTTTTT.

This clone came up once. V is TRBV6-5 and J is TRBJ2-1; tentatively, D is TRBD1 (6 bases). Trimming removed 4 bases from V and 4 bases from J, with 17 bases in between. Germline values: CDR1 MNHEY, CDR2 SVGAGI. This CDR3 has 16 amino acids. CDR3: CASSFLGAGVYNEQFF. As DNA, the CDR3 is TGTGCCAGCAGTTTCCTCGGAGCAGGGGTTTACAATGAGCAGTTCTTC.

Here the CDR3 DNA reads TGCAGCGGGTGGTCGCGCGAGAACACTGAAGCTTTCTTT. Translated, it gives CSGWSRENTEAFF. This chain links TRBV29-1 with TRBJ1-1; D call uncertain. Per the germline V gene, CDR1 is SQVTM and CDR2 is ANQGSEA. Trimming pared 7 bases from V and 1 base from J, leaving 13 bases between. The CDR3 length is 13 residues.